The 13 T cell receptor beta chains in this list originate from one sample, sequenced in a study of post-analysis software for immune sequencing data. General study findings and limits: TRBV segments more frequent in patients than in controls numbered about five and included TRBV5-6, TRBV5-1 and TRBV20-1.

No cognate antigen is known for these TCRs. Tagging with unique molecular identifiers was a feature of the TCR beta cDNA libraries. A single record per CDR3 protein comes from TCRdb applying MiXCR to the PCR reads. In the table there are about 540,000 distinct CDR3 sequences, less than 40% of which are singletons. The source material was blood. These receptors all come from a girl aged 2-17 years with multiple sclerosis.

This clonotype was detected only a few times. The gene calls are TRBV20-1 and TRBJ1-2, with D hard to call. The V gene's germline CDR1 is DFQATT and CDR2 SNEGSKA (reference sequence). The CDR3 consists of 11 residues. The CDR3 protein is CTPGNDYGYTF. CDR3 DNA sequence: TGCACCCCCGGGAACGACTATGGCTACACCTTC.

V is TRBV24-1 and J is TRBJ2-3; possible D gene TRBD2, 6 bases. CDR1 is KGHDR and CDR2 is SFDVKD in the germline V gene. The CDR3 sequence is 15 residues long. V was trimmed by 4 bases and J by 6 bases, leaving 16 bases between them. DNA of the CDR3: TGTGCCACCAGTGAGGAGGGCCGACTAGTTGATACGCAGTATTTT. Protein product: CATSEEGRLVDTQYF.

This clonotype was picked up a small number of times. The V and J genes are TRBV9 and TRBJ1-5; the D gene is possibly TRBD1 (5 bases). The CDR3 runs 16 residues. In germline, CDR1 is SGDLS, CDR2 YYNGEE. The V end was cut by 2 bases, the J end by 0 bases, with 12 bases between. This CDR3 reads CASSVGHLNSNQPQHF. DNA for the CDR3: TGTGCCAGCAGCGTTGGACACCTAAATAGCAATCAGCCCCAGCATTTT.

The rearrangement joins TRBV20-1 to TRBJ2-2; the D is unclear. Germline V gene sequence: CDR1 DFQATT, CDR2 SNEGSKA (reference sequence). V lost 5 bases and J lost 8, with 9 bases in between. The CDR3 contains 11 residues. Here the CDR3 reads CSAAKMGELFF. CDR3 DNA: TGCAGTGCTGCAAAGATGGGGGAGCTGTTTTTT.

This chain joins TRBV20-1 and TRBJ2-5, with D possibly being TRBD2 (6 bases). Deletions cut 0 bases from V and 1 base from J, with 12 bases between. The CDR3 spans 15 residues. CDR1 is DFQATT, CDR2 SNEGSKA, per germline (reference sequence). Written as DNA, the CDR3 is TGCAGTGCTAGAGATCTACGGGGGAGCCAAGAGACCCAGTACTTC. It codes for CSARDLRGSQETQYF.

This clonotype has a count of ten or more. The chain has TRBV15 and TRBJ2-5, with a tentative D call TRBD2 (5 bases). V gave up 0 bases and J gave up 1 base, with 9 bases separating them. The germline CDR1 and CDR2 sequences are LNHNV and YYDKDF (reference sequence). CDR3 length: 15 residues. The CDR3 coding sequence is TGTGCCACCAGCAGAGATCTTGGGAGCCAAGAGACCCAGTACTTC. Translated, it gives CATSRDLGSQETQYF.

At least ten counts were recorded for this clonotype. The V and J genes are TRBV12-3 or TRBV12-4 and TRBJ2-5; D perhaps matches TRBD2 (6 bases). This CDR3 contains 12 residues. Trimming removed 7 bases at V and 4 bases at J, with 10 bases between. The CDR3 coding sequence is TGTGCCAGCAAGGCTAGCGTAGAGACCCAGTACTTC. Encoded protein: CASKASVETQYF.

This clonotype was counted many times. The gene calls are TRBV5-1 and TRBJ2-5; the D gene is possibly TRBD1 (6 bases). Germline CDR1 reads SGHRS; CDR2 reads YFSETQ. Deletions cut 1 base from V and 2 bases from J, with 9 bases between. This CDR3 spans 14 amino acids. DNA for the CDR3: TGCGCCAGCAGCTTGTCCGGGACACAAGAGACCCAGTACTTC. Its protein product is CASSLSGTQETQYF.

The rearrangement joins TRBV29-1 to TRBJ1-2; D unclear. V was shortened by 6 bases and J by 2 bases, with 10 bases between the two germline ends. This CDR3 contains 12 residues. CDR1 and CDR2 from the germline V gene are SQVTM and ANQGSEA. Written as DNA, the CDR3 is TGCAGCGTGCCCTCTGACAACTATGGCTACACCTTC. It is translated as CSVPSDNYGYTF.

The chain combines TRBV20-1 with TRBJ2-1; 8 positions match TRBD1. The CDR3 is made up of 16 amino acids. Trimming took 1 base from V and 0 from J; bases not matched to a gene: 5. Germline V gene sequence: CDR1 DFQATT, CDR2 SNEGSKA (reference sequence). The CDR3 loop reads CSARGRTGSSYNEQFF. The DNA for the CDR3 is TGCAGTGCTAGAGGGAGGACAGGGAGCTCCTACAATGAGCAGTTCTTC.

The DNA of the CDR3 is TGTGCCAGCAGCTCTGGACTAGCGGGAGATACGCAGTATTTT. It is translated as CASSSGLAGDTQYF. The chain uses TRBV13 and TRBJ2-3, with TRBD2 matching 11 bases. Germline V gene data show CDR1 as PRHDT and CDR2 as FYEKMQ (reference sequence). The ends lost 4 bases at V and 5 bases at J; junction bases unmatched: 2. The CDR3 length is 14 residues.

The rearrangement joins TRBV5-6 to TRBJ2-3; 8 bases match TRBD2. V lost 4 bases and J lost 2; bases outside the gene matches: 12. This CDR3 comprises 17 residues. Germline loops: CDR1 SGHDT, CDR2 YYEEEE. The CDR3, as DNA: TGTGCCAGCAGCGGAGACGTAGCGGGGAAAATCACAGATACGCAGTATTTT. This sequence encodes CASSGDVAGKITDTQYF.

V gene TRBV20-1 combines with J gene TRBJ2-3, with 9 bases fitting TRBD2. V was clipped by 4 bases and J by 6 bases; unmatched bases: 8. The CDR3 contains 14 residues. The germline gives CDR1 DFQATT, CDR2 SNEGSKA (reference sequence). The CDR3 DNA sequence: TGCAGTGCTATCCGCGGGGGGGCCGCGGATACGCAGTATTTT. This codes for CSAIRGGAADTQYF.